Below are 23 T cell receptor beta chains sequenced from a single sample in a study of T cell clonotyping in hematopoietic cell transplantation. Profiling relied on immunoSEQ multiplex PCR, and the TCRdb table lists in-frame clones only, not all of them. The sample carries about 69,000 clones, 95% to 97% recorded once. Sample time point: recipient sample about 28 days before transplant, after cytoreduction. Sample: peripheral blood mononuclear cells, taken before stem cell transplant. The source of these receptors is a woman aged 50 to 65 with acute myeloid leukemia. Some clones in this sample may be carry-over from other donors' samples.

This chain uses TRBV6-1 with TRBJ2-7, with 8 bases matching TRBD2. Germline trimming cut 6 bases from V and 4 bases from J; bases unmatched to any gene: 8. Per germline, CDR1 MNHNS and CDR2 SASEGT. The CDR3 has 14 residues. CDR3 residues: CASRGESGSYEQYF. Here the CDR3 DNA reads TGTGCCAGCAGGGGGGAAAGCGGGAGTTACGAGCAGTACTTC.

This rearrangement joins TRBV2 to TRBJ1-4, with no clear D. V lost 4 bases and J lost 6, with 12 bases in between. The CDR3 is 14 amino acids. Germline V lookup: CDR1 SNHLY, CDR2 FYNNEI. CDR3 sequence: CASSVRVGYEKLFF. The CDR3 bases are TGTGCCAGCAGTGTTCGGGTTGGGTATGAAAAACTGTTTTTT.

The chain uses TRBV29-1 and TRBJ2-7; 9 nucleotides align to TRBD2. Trimming took 4 bases from V and 5 from J; bases not matched to a gene: 3. CDR1 is SQVTM, CDR2 ANQGSEA, per germline. The CDR3 runs 12 residues. As DNA, the CDR3 is TGCAGCGTTGCAGCGGGGGGCCACGAGCAGTACTTC. The encoded protein is CSVAAGGHEQYF.

J is TRBJ1-4 and V is TRBV29-1; the D is unclear. V shed 4 bases and J shed 7 bases, with 13 bases lying between them. The germline gives CDR1 SQVTM, CDR2 ANQGSEA. This CDR3 comprises 13 residues. In DNA, the CDR3 is TGCAGCGTTGGTCTCTCACACGGTGAAAAACTGTTTTTT. It codes for CSVGLSHGEKLFF. The whole variable domain, remainder taken from reference TRBV29-1 and TRBJ1-4, is SAVISQKPSRDICQRGTSLTIQCQVDSQVTMMFWYRQQPGQSLTLIATANQGSEATYESGFVIDKFPISRPNLTFSTLTVSNMSPEDSSIYLCSVGLSHGEKLFFGSGTQLSVL.

V is TRBV29-1 and J is TRBJ1-2, with a possible D match to TRBD1 (5 bases). There are 13 residues in the CDR3. The germline V gene encodes CDR1 SQVTM and CDR2 ANQGSEA. The V end lost 3 bases, the J end lost 6 bases, and 14 bases lay between the germline ends. The DNA of the CDR3 is TGCAGCGTTGATGCGTCAGGGAGGGATGGCTACACCTTC. Translated, it gives CSVDASGRDGYTF. The entire variable domain, with the rest obtained from reference TRBV29-1 and TRBJ1-2, is as follows: SAVISQKPSRDICQRGTSLTIQCQVDSQVTMMFWYRQQPGQSLTLIATANQGSEATYESGFVIDKFPISRPNLTFSTLTVSNMSPEDSSIYLCSVDASGRDGYTFGSGTRLTVV.

This sequence joins TRBV5-4 and TRBJ1-1, with D possibly matching TRBD1 (5 bases). Germline V lookup: CDR1 SGHNT, CDR2 YYREEE (reference sequence). This CDR3 is 13 amino acids long. V lost 5 bases and J lost 4, with 12 bases in between. Here the CDR3 reads CASSHRDFTEAFF. CDR3 sequence (DNA): TGTGCCAGCAGTCACCGGGACTTCACTGAAGCTTTCTTT.

The V gene is TRBV30, the J gene TRBJ2-1; 7 nucleotides agree with TRBD1. The germline V gene encodes CDR1 GTSNPN and CDR2 SVGIG (reference sequence). V was clipped by 2 bases and J by 10 bases; unmatched bases: 11. The CDR3 length is 14 residues. The CDR3 loop is CAWSYQIGTAEQFF. The DNA of the CDR3 is TGTGCCTGGAGTTATCAAATCGGGACAGCCGAGCAGTTCTTC.

The chain has TRBV11-2 and TRBJ2-2; D possibly corresponds to TRBD2 (6 bases). The V gene's germline CDR1 is SGHAT and CDR2 FQNNGV. Trimming shortened V by 0 bases and J by 6 bases, and 17 bases separated the two germline ends. The CDR3 is 17 amino acids. The CDR3 nucleotides are TGTGCCAGCAGCTTAGATTTGTCCGCGGGAAATCCCGGGGAGCTGTTTTTT. This encodes CASSLDLSAGNPGELFF.

This clone was counted once. V is TRBV28 and J is TRBJ2-1; 7 positions agree with TRBD2. This CDR3 has 15 residues. V was pared by 3 bases and J by 4 bases, with 6 bases of the junction left unmatched. Germline V lookup: CDR1 MDHEN, CDR2 SYDVKM. The CDR3 coding sequence is TGTGCCAGCAGTTTGGGCGGGAGCCGGTACAATGAGCAGTTCTTC. Protein sequence: CASSLGGSRYNEQFF.

This clone is a singleton in its sample. The genes are TRBV7-2 and TRBJ2-1; D uncertain. The CDR3 has 12 residues. V lost 3 bases and J lost 7, with 7 bases in between. Germline loops: CDR1 SGHTA, CDR2 FQGNSA. The CDR3, as DNA: TGTGCCAGCAGCTTGACTTCGAATGAGCAGTTCTTC. Protein: CASSLTSNEQFF.

The chain recombines TRBV7-3 with TRBJ2-2; 7 positions match TRBD2. Germline loops: CDR1 SGHTA, CDR2 FQGTGA. V shed 5 bases and J 2 bases; nucleotides not matched to a gene: 5. CDR3 length: 15 amino acids. The CDR3 region is CASSLSGVNTGELFF. CDR3 in DNA: TGTGCCAGCAGCCTAAGCGGGGTTAACACCGGGGAGCTGTTTTTT.

The chain joins TRBV6-5 to TRBJ2-7, with 7 positions matching TRBD2. V lost 6 bases and J lost 7; bases outside the gene matches: 15. Germline V lookup: CDR1 MNHEY, CDR2 SVGAGI. The CDR3 runs to 15 residues. CDR3 region: CASRYRAGPPLEQYF. CDR3 in DNA: TGTGCCAGCAGATATCGAGCGGGGCCTCCTCTGGAGCAGTACTTC.

The chain couples TRBV5-6 to TRBJ2-1; TRBD2 aligns across 13 bases. V shed 2 bases, J shed 7 bases, and the junction held 6 bases outside the gene matches. The CDR3 is 16 amino acids. The germline gives CDR1 SGHDT, CDR2 YYEEEE. CDR3 in amino acids: CASSLTTSGRLNEQFF. The DNA of the CDR3 is TGTGCCAGCAGCTTAACGACTAGCGGGAGGTTGAATGAGCAGTTCTTC.

The chain couples TRBV6-1 to TRBJ2-1; 7 bases map to TRBD2. Germline CDR1 MNHNS, CDR2 SASEGT. The V gene end was trimmed by 2 bases and the J gene end by 7 bases; junction bases not matched to a gene: 11. This CDR3 is 16 amino acids long. CDR3 sequence reads: CASSEIKLADMNEQFF. CDR3 nucleotide sequence: TGTGCCAGCAGTGAAATTAAGCTAGCGGATATGAATGAGCAGTTCTTC.

The chain joins TRBV10-3 to TRBJ1-1; 10 bases line up with TRBD1. Germline CDR1 and CDR2: ENHRY and SYGVKD. There are 13 residues in the CDR3. The ends lost 8 bases at V and 7 bases at J; junction bases unmatched: 7. DNA of the CDR3: TGTGCCATCGCCGAGAGGACAGGGGGTGAAGCTTTCTTT. The encoded protein is CAIAERTGGEAFF.

The chain combines TRBV30 with TRBJ2-7, with a tentative D call TRBD2 (6 bases). The CDR3 has 14 amino acids. CDR1 and CDR2 (germline): GTSNPN, SVGIG (reference sequence). V was shortened by 5 bases and J by 0 bases, with 14 bases between the two germline ends. CDR3 nucleotide sequence: TGTGCCTGGGGCGGGACCGCGAGCTCCTACGAGCAGTACTTC. Translated: CAWGGTASSYEQYF.

J is TRBJ1-1 and V is TRBV2; possible D gene TRBD1, 5 bases. Germline CDR1 and CDR2: SNHLY and FYNNEI. The CDR3 is made up of 12 amino acids. Trimming removed 6 bases from V and 2 bases from J, with 7 bases in between. CDR3 nucleotide sequence: TGTGCCAGCAGGGACACAAACACTGAAGCTTTCTTT. Protein sequence: CASRDTNTEAFF.

The chain employs TRBV30 and TRBJ1-2; D is perhaps TRBD1 (6 bases). V gave up 5 bases and J gave up 2 bases, with 18 bases separating them. The CDR3 spans 15 residues. Looked up from germline, CDR1 is GTSNPN and CDR2 is SVGIG (reference sequence). DNA of the CDR3: TGTGCCTGGGCGGAGGGGGGGGTCTTGAACTATGGCTACACCTTC. It encodes CAWAEGGVLNYGYTF.

The rearrangement links TRBV5-1 to TRBJ1-1; 12 bases agree with TRBD1. Germline loops: CDR1 SGHRS, CDR2 YFSETQ. This CDR3 contains 15 residues. With 7 bases clipped from V and 1 base from J, the junction kept 5 bases outside the gene matches. In DNA form, the CDR3 reads TGCGCCAGCCTGGGACAGGGGGCGCGGAACACTGAAGCTTTCTTT. Amino acid sequence: CASLGQGARNTEAFF.

The chain links TRBV14 to TRBJ1-1; D unresolved. Per the germline V gene, CDR1 is SGHDN and CDR2 is FVKESK. Trimming left V 2 bases short and J 2 bases short, with 6 bases between. The CDR3 runs to 13 residues. CDR3 sequence (DNA): TGTGCCAGCAGCCAACGACGAAACACTGAAGCTTTCTTT. It codes for CASSQRRNTEAFF. Variable domain in full (rest from reference TRBV14 and TRBJ1-1): EAGVTQFPSHSVIEKGQTVTLRCDPISGHDNLYWYRRVMGKEIKFLLHFVKESKQDESGMPNNRFLAERTGGTYSTLKVQPAELEDSGVYFCASSQRRNTEAFFGQGTRLTVV.

This clone has just one count. V usage is TRBV5-6 and J usage is TRBJ2-7, with a weak D call TRBD1 (5 bases). The CDR3 is 14 residues long. Germline V lookup: CDR1 SGHDT, CDR2 YYEEEE. Trimming left V 6 bases short and J 6 bases short, with 19 bases between. In DNA, the CDR3 is TGTGCCAGCACAGTACAGACTGGGGCACGCGAGCAGTACTTC. Translated, it gives CASTVQTGAREQYF.

CDR3 sequence (DNA): TGTGCCAGCAGCGCGAGTTCCTACGAGCAGTACTTC. Translated, it gives CASSASSYEQYF. V usage is TRBV2 and J usage is TRBJ2-7, with D uncertain. Trimming shortened V by 6 bases and J by 1 base, and 7 bases separated the two germline ends. The CDR3 contains 12 residues. The germline gives CDR1 SNHLY, CDR2 FYNNEI. Supplemented by reference TRBV2 and TRBJ2-7, the full variable domain reads EPEVTQTPSHQVTQMGQEVILRCVPISNHLYFYWYRQILGQKVEFLVSFYNNEISEKSEIFDDQFSVERPDGSNFTLKIRSTKLEDSAMYFCASSASSYEQYFGPGTRLTVT.

The V and J genes are TRBV30 and TRBJ1-5; 8 bases are shared with TRBD1. The CDR3 contains 18 residues. V was clipped by 5 bases and J by 1 base; unmatched bases: 16. Germline CDR1 is GTSNPN and CDR2 is SVGIG (reference sequence). The CDR3: CAWEYGQGVGLSNQPQHF. Written as DNA, the CDR3 is TGTGCCTGGGAGTACGGACAGGGAGTTGGTTTGAGCAATCAGCCCCAGCATTTT.